Presented here are 27 T cell receptor beta chains from one specimen sequenced in a study of OX40 agonist ivuxolimab in advanced cancers. Profiled with immunoSEQ multiplex PCR; TCRdb holds only in-frame clones, not every one. Among 55,000 to 85,000 clones, over 80% were seen once, and the ten largest hold around 0.31%. The material was CD4+ or CD8+ T cells sorted from blood, obtained in a trial of the OX40 agonist ivuxolimab. These receptors were collected from an adult with an advanced solid tumor such as melanoma, head and neck, liver or kidney cancer.

The chain has TRBV29-1 and TRBJ2-5; TRBD2 agrees at 11 bases. The CDR3 runs to 13 residues. After removal of 4 bases from V and 5 bases from J, the junction contained 3 bases not matched to a gene. CDR1 is SQVTM, CDR2 ANQGSEA, per germline. This chain's CDR3 is CSVVSGRAETQYF. CDR3 nucleotides: TGCAGCGTTGTTAGCGGGAGGGCCGAGACCCAGTACTTC.

The rearrangement uses TRBV5-4 and TRBJ2-1, with TRBD1 identical over 11 bases. Per germline, CDR1 SGHNT and CDR2 YYREEE (reference sequence). V gave up 4 bases and J gave up 6 bases; unmatched junction bases: 6. The CDR3 totals 15 residues. The DNA for the CDR3 is TGTGCCAGCAGCAAGGACAGGGGGCGGGCCAATGAGCAGTTCTTC. Protein: CASSKDRGRANEQFF.

The genes are TRBV23-1 and TRBJ2-1; 8 bases match TRBD1. TRBV23-1 is reported as an ORF; its role is uncertain. Unmatched junction bases numbered 13, after V lost 3 bases and J lost 0 bases. This CDR3 comprises 19 residues. CDR3 in DNA: TGCGCCAGCAGTCACCCCGGGACAGGTATTCAAAGCTCCTACAATGAGCAGTTCTTC. Amino acids: CASSHPGTGIQSSYNEQFF.

V gene TRBV27 combines with J gene TRBJ1-1; D not certain. Germline values: CDR1 MNHEY, CDR2 SMNVEV (reference sequence). V lost 3 bases and J 4 bases, leaving 12 bases between the germline ends. There are 14 residues in the CDR3. The CDR3 DNA reads as TGTGCCAGCAGTTTGGTGGCCCGGGGCACTGAAGCTTTCTTT. Protein sequence: CASSLVARGTEAFF.

The gene calls are TRBV5-1 and TRBJ2-7; 9 nucleotides line up with TRBD1. Germline V CDR1 and CDR2: SGHRS, YFSETQ. The junction had 12 bases not matched to a gene; V was cut back by 4 bases and J by 7 bases. This CDR3 region has 15 residues. The CDR3 DNA reads TGCGCCAGCAGCCCCGTGGCGGGACAGGGTAAAGAGCAGTACTTC. Amino acids: CASSPVAGQGKEQYF. The variable domain in full, completed from reference TRBV5-1 and TRBJ2-7, reads KAGVTQTPRYLIKTRGQQVTLSCSPISGHRSVSWYQQTPGQGLQFLFEYFSETQRNKGNFPGRFSGRQFSNSRSEMNVSTLELGDSALYLCASSPVAGQGKEQYFGPGTRLTVT.

The V gene is TRBV28, the J gene TRBJ1-1; the match to TRBD1 covers 8 bases. Looked up from germline, CDR1 is MDHEN and CDR2 is SYDVKM. Losses at the gene ends were 0 bases for V and 4 bases for J; bases not matched to a gene: 28. The CDR3 contains 23 residues. CDR3: CASSLWGVGTGGLGRHDGTEAFF. CDR3 coding DNA: TGTGCCAGCAGTTTATGGGGGGTAGGGACAGGCGGCCTTGGCCGGCATGATGGCACTGAAGCTTTCTTT.

This sequence joins TRBV5-1 and TRBJ1-1; 7 nucleotides match TRBD1. The trim removed 4 bases at V and 4 bases at J, leaving 10 bases unmatched. CDR1 is SGHRS and CDR2 is YFSETQ in the germline V gene. The CDR3 spans 15 residues. CDR3 DNA: TGCGCCAGCAGCAGAGACAGGGTCCTTGGCACTGAAGCTTTCTTT. Its translation is CASSRDRVLGTEAFF.

The genes are TRBV7-8 and TRBJ2-7; a weak D match, TRBD1 (5 bases). The CDR3 runs to 16 residues. The V gene's germline CDR1 is SGHVS and CDR2 FQNEAQ. The V end lost 3 bases, the J end lost 7 bases, and 22 bases lay between the germline ends. The CDR3 is CASSFGLTGPSREQYF. The CDR3 DNA sequence: TGTGCCAGCAGCTTTGGTTTAACAGGCCCCTCGAGGGAGCAGTACTTC.

The chain has TRBV7-2 and TRBJ2-1, with TRBD1 matching over 8 bases. Losses at the gene ends were 5 bases for V and 3 bases for J; bases not matched to a gene: 9. In germline, CDR1 is SGHTA, CDR2 FQGNSA. The CDR3 is 16 amino acids. CDR3 in amino acids: CASSESSRGLYNEQFF. The CDR3 bases are TGTGCCAGCAGCGAGTCTTCCAGGGGGCTCTACAATGAGCAGTTCTTC.

V gene TRBV10-2 combines with J gene TRBJ2-1, with 10 nucleotides matching TRBD2. CDR1 and CDR2 from the germline V gene are WSHSY and SAAADI. V trimming: 8 bases; J trimming: 4 bases; junction bases outside the gene matches: 8. This CDR3 is 15 amino acids long. The CDR3 DNA sequence: TGCGCCAGCGACCCAGGGACTAGCGTTTACAATGAGCAGTTCTTC. It specifies CASDPGTSVYNEQFF.

The chain combines TRBV6-1 with TRBJ1-5, with 9 positions matching TRBD1. Trimming took 3 bases from V and 7 from J; bases not matched to a gene: 1. The CDR3 has 13 residues. Looked up from germline, CDR1 is MNHNS and CDR2 is SASEGT. The CDR3 DNA follows: TGTGCCAGCAGTGAGACAGGGGGGCAGCCCCAGCATTTT. It encodes CASSETGGQPQHF.

The chain is built from TRBV21-1 and TRBJ1-2. TRBV21-1 is a known pseudogene. There are 15 residues in the CDR3. CDR3 sequence: CASSSRTSLVGGYTF. CDR3 DNA sequence: TGTGCCAGCAGCAGTAGGACTTCCCTCGTGGGTGGCTACACCTTC.

The sample holds a few counts of this clone. The CDR3 loop reads CASRQSSGKGDEQFF. In DNA form, the CDR3 reads TGTGCCAGCAGGCAGTCTAGCGGGAAAGGGGATGAGCAGTTCTTC. The rearrangement joins TRBV6-1 to TRBJ2-1; TRBD2 agrees at 9 bases. This CDR3 spans 15 amino acids. Germline V lookup: CDR1 MNHNS, CDR2 SASEGT. J lost 8 bases, V lost 6 bases, and 11 bases had no gene match.

The V and J genes are TRBV18 and TRBJ2-3; TRBD2 matches 11 bases. Trimming at V came to 6 bases and at J to 3 bases, leaving 8 bases not matched to a gene. The CDR3 sequence is 16 residues long. Per germline, CDR1 KGHSH and CDR2 LQKENI. CDR3 amino acids: CASSEIAGGRTDTQYF. CDR3 nucleotide sequence: TGTGCCAGCTCGGAGATAGCGGGAGGGCGAACAGATACGCAGTATTTT. Complete variable domain (other parts from reference TRBV18 and TRBJ2-3): NAGVMQNPRHLVRRRGQEARLRCSPMKGHSHVYWYRQLPEEGLKFMVYLQKENIIDESGMPKERFSAEFPKEGPSILRIQQVVRGDSAAYFCASSEIAGGRTDTQYFGPGTRLTVL.

This chain uses TRBV6-6 with TRBJ2-7; TRBD1 matches at 7 bases. CDR1 is MNHNY and CDR2 is SVGAGI in the germline V gene (reference sequence). V lost 2 bases and J lost 5; bases outside the gene matches: 9. The CDR3 extends over 15 amino acids. CDR3 loop: CASSYPPDRADEQYF. In DNA, the CDR3 is TGTGCCAGCAGTTACCCTCCCGACAGGGCCGACGAGCAGTACTTC.

This chain uses TRBV6-6 with TRBJ2-7, with D possibly being TRBD2 (6 bases). CDR1 is MNHNY and CDR2 is SVGAGI in the germline V gene (reference sequence). This CDR3 has 14 amino acids. Trimming took off 0 bases at V and 4 bases at J, with 10 bases between the two ends. The CDR3 loop reads CASSYSRGDYEQYF. The CDR3 DNA reads TGTGCCAGCAGTTACTCACGCGGGGATTACGAGCAGTACTTC.

J is TRBJ1-1 and V is TRBV5-4, with unresolved D. Deletions cut 3 bases from V and 4 bases from J, with 13 bases between. The germline V gene encodes CDR1 SGHNT and CDR2 YYREEE (reference sequence). The CDR3 is made up of 14 amino acids. The CDR3 spells CASSSGLTSTEAFF. CDR3 DNA: TGTGCCAGCAGCTCTGGCCTAACTTCCACTGAAGCTTTCTTT.

The chain recombines TRBV18 with TRBJ1-1, with a tentative D call TRBD1 (6 bases). The CDR3 length is 16 residues. Germline V gene data show CDR1 as KGHSH and CDR2 as LQKENI. Trimming removed 5 bases at V and 0 bases at J, with 16 bases between. The DNA of the CDR3 is TGTGCCAGCTCAATATTGAGCTCAGGGGTGAACACTGAAGCTTTCTTT. It yields the protein CASSILSSGVNTEAFF. Together with reference TRBV18 and TRBJ1-1, the CDR3 gives the full variable domain: NAGVMQNPRHLVRRRGQEARLRCSPMKGHSHVYWYRQLPEEGLKFMVYLQKENIIDESGMPKERFSAEFPKEGPSILRIQQVVRGDSAAYFCASSILSSGVNTEAFFGQGTRLTVV.

The chain couples TRBV19 to TRBJ2-5, with D perhaps TRBD2 (7 bases). Germline lookup yields CDR1 LNHDA and CDR2 SQIVND (reference sequence). The CDR3 runs to 16 residues. V dropped 4 bases and J dropped 1 base, with 16 bases sitting between them. CDR3 sequence (DNA): TGTGCCAGTAGTAGTAACGCGAGGGGGGGCCAAGAGACCCAGTACTTC. Protein product: CASSSNARGGQETQYF. Combining the CDR3 with reference TRBV19 and TRBJ2-5 gives the whole variable domain DGGITQSPKYLFRKEGQNVTLSCEQNLNHDAMYWYRQDPGQGLRLIYYSQIVNDFQKGDIAEGYSVSREKKESFPLTVTSAQKNPTAFYLCASSSNARGGQETQYFGPGTRLLVL.

A single count supports this clone. This sequence joins TRBV14 and TRBJ1-4; D not resolved. This CDR3 comprises 16 residues. V shed 0 bases and J shed 4 bases, with 12 bases lying between them. CDR1 and CDR2 (germline): SGHDN, FVKESK. The CDR3 reads CASSQDPGRINEKLFF. Here the CDR3 DNA reads TGTGCCAGCAGCCAAGATCCGGGGAGGATTAATGAAAAACTGTTTTTT.

V usage is TRBV14 and J usage is TRBJ2-1; 10 positions agree with TRBD2. V lost 0 bases and J lost 7; bases outside the gene matches: 9. The germline gives CDR1 SGHDN, CDR2 FVKESK. CDR3 length equals 17 residues. The CDR3 bases are TGTGCCAGCAGCCAAGAAGCGGGAGGGCCCCCGTGGAATGAGCAGTTCTTC. Translated: CASSQEAGGPPWNEQFF.

The chain couples TRBV5-1 to TRBJ2-5; 7 bases are a match to TRBD1. CDR3 length: 14 amino acids. Germline-derived CDR1 and CDR2 are SGHRS and YFSETQ. V gave up 7 bases and J gave up 7 bases; unmatched junction bases: 13. CDR3 protein: CASLSPGQWGTQYF. CDR3 DNA sequence: TGCGCCAGCCTGAGTCCGGGACAGTGGGGGACCCAGTACTTC.

This clone showed up just a few times. J is TRBJ2-7 and V is TRBV5-6; 11 positions agree with TRBD2. Trimming at V came to 2 bases and at J to 5 bases, leaving 3 bases not matched to a gene. Germline V gene data show CDR1 as SGHDT and CDR2 as YYEEEE. The CDR3 covers 14 residues. CDR3 nucleotides: TGTGCCAGCAGCTTACTAGCGGGAGAAAACGAGCAGTACTTC. Protein product: CASSLLAGENEQYF.

V usage is TRBV7-3 and J usage is TRBJ2-7; maybe TRBD2 (6 bases). The CDR3 is 15 residues long. The V end lost 0 bases, the J end lost 1 base, and 10 bases lay between the germline ends. Looked up from germline, CDR1 is SGHTA and CDR2 is FQGTGA. The CDR3 coding sequence is TGTGCCAGCAGCTTAACCGGGAGTCAGTCCTACGAGCAGTACTTC. Amino acid sequence: CASSLTGSQSYEQYF.

This chain connects TRBV19 to TRBJ2-1, with 8 nucleotides matching TRBD2. This CDR3 region has 19 residues. With 7 bases clipped from V and 2 bases from J, the junction kept 19 bases outside the gene matches. Germline assignment: CDR1 LNHDA and CDR2 SQIVND (reference sequence). CDR3 protein: CASTSSAGGRPHTYNEQFF. In nucleotides, the CDR3 is TGTGCCAGTACCTCGTCCGCGGGAGGCCGACCTCATACCTACAATGAGCAGTTCTTC.

The V gene is TRBV19, the J gene TRBJ1-5; perhaps TRBD1 as D (6 bases). Trimming pared 5 bases from V and 3 bases from J, leaving 17 bases between. Germline CDR1 and CDR2: LNHDA and SQIVND (reference sequence). This CDR3 has 16 amino acids. The CDR3 spells CASSAGGQTVNQPQHF. The CDR3 nucleotides read TGTGCCAGTAGTGCCGGCGGACAGACAGTCAATCAGCCCCAGCATTTT.

The chain has TRBV28 and TRBJ1-2, with 11 bases matching TRBD1. V was clipped by 10 bases and J by 6 bases; unmatched bases: 10. The germline V gene has CDR1 MDHEN and CDR2 SYDVKM. This CDR3 has 14 residues. Here the CDR3 reads CATPPDRGLNGYTF. The CDR3 coding sequence is TGTGCCACCCCCCCGGACAGGGGGCTGAATGGCTACACCTTC.